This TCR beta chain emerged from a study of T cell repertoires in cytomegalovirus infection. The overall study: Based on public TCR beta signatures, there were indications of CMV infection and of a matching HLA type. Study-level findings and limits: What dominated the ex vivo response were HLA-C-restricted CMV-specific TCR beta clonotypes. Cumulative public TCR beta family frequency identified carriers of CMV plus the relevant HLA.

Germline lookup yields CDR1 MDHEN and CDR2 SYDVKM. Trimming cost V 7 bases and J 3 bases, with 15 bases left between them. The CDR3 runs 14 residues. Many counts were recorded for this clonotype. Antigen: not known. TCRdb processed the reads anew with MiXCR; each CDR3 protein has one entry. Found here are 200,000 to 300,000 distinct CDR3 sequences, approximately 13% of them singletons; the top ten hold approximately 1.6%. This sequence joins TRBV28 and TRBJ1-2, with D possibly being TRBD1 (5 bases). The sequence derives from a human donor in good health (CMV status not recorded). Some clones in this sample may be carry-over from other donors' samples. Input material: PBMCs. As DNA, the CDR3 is TGTGCCAGCACCCAAGAGGGGTTTTACTATGGCTACACCTTC. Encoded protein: CASTQEGFYYGYTF.